Following are 32 T cell receptor beta chains from one sample sequenced in a study of cytomegalovirus exposure and HLA in healthy donors. The PCR used 60 Vbeta and 13 Jbeta primers. Clones were sequenced by immunoSEQ multiplex PCR, and TCRdb holds only the in-frame ones, with some missing. The data contain 150,000 to 200,000 clones, 60% to 80% of them singletons. Sequencing used PBMCs. These receptors were taken from a man aged 55 to 70 in good health and CMV-seronegative.

The rearrangement links TRBV14 to TRBJ2-3, with 13 bases matching TRBD2. In germline, CDR1 is SGHDN, CDR2 FVKESK. With V trimmed by 4 bases and J by 11 bases, 9 bases remained unmatched. CDR3 size: 15 residues. The CDR3 bases are TGTGCCAGCAGCCTGCCGGGACTAGCGGGGTATAAGCAGTATTTT. Amino acid sequence: CASSLPGLAGYKQYF.

The gene calls are TRBV6-5 and TRBJ2-3, with TRBD1 as a possible D gene (6 bases). CDR1 and CDR2 from the germline V gene are MNHEY and SVGAGI. V was shortened by 5 bases and J by 4 bases, with 16 bases between the two germline ends. The CDR3 covers 15 residues. The CDR3 region has the DNA TGTGCCAGCAGTCCACAGGGCCGGGCGGCAGATACGCAGTATTTT. This gives the protein CASSPQGRAADTQYF.

The chain has TRBV29-1 and TRBJ2-2, with 14 bases matching TRBD2. J lost 6 bases, V lost 2 bases, and 2 bases had no gene match. CDR1 is SQVTM and CDR2 is ANQGSEA in the germline V gene. This CDR3 is 15 amino acids long. The CDR3 sequence is CSVESGLAGAGELFF. The CDR3 DNA sequence: TGCAGCGTTGAATCGGGACTAGCGGGGGCCGGGGAGCTGTTTTTT.

The chain couples TRBV2 to TRBJ1-4, with a tentative D call TRBD1 (6 bases). The CDR3 is made up of 14 amino acids. Germline V gene lookup returns CDR1 SNHLY and CDR2 FYNNEI. The V end lost 7 bases, the J end lost 6 bases, and 15 bases lay between the germline ends. The DNA for the CDR3 is TGTGCCAGCAAGGACGGGACACCTGATGAAAAACTGTTTTTT. Translated: CASKDGTPDEKLFF.

The chain recombines TRBV28 with TRBJ1-3; TRBD1 agrees at 11 bases. The trim removed 5 bases at V and 6 bases at J, leaving 9 bases unmatched. The CDR3 is 16 residues long. Per the germline V gene, CDR1 is MDHEN and CDR2 is SYDVKM. In DNA form, the CDR3 reads TGTGCCAGCAGTGAAGCCGGGACAGGGGGGACAAACACCATATATTTT. As protein: CASSEAGTGGTNTIYF.

This chain uses TRBV7-2 with TRBJ1-1, with 9 nucleotides matching TRBD1. The length of the CDR3 is 14 residues. Germline CDR1 is SGHTA and CDR2 is FQGNSA. After removal of 1 base from V and 6 bases from J, the junction contained 3 bases not matched to a gene. In nucleotides, the CDR3 is TGTGCCAGCAGCTTAGGGGGACAGGGCTCTGAAGCTTTCTTT. Translated, it gives CASSLGGQGSEAFF.

The CDR3 nucleotides are TGTGCCAGCAGCTACTCGAGGGGGAACGAAAAACTGTTTTTT. It codes for CASSYSRGNEKLFF. The genes are TRBV7-2 and TRBJ1-4, with D perhaps TRBD1 (6 bases). The CDR3 is 14 amino acids. Deletions cut 4 bases from V and 8 bases from J, with 14 bases between. Germline values: CDR1 SGHTA, CDR2 FQGNSA.

The chain links TRBV30 to TRBJ2-7, with D unclear. Trimming took off 1 base at V and 0 bases at J, with 10 bases between the two ends. Germline V gives CDR1 GTSNPN, CDR2 SVGIG (reference sequence). The CDR3 extends over 14 amino acids. CDR3 sequence: CAWSASQSSYEQYF. In DNA form, the CDR3 reads TGTGCCTGGAGTGCTTCACAAAGCTCCTACGAGCAGTACTTC.

This chain joins TRBV18 and TRBJ2-7, with a weak D call TRBD2 (5 bases). Germline V CDR1 and CDR2: KGHSH, LQKENI. The CDR3 runs to 14 residues. Trimming took 6 bases from V and 0 from J, leaving 12 bases between them. CDR3 nucleotides: TGTGCCAGCTCCCTGGGAGTATCCTCCTACGAGCAGTACTTC. Amino acids: CASSLGVSSYEQYF. Complete variable domain (other parts from reference TRBV18 and TRBJ2-7): NAGVMQNPRHLVRRRGQEARLRCSPMKGHSHVYWYRQLPEEGLKFMVYLQKENIIDESGMPKERFSAEFPKEGPSILRIQQVVRGDSAAYFCASSLGVSSYEQYFGPGTRLTVT.

V usage is TRBV18 and J usage is TRBJ2-2, with TRBD2 matching over 9 bases. With 1 base clipped from V and 4 bases from J, the junction kept 13 bases outside the gene matches. This CDR3 region has 19 residues. Germline CDR1 reads KGHSH; CDR2 reads LQKENI. CDR3 residues: CASSPQVRGRAAGTGELFF. Written as DNA, the CDR3 is TGTGCCAGCTCACCACAGGTGCGCGGGAGGGCCGCCGGCACCGGGGAGCTGTTTTTT.

The chain has TRBV5-8 and TRBJ2-3; 12 bases are shared with TRBD2. The J segment lost 5 bases and the V segment lost 2 bases, leaving 9 bases of the junction unmatched. Per germline, CDR1 SGHTS and CDR2 YDEGEE. The CDR3 is 17 amino acids. The CDR3 loop is CASSFGVTSGGGDTQYF. DNA of the CDR3: TGTGCCAGCAGCTTTGGGGTGACTAGCGGGGGCGGAGATACGCAGTATTTT.

This clone was seen more than once but under ten times. The J gene is TRBJ2-5, the V gene TRBV5-6; TRBD2 is a possible D gene (6 bases). The CDR3 totals 15 residues. Germline lookup yields CDR1 SGHDT and CDR2 YYEEEE. V was clipped by 6 bases and J by 5 bases, with 20 bases between them. In nucleotides, the CDR3 is TGTGCCAGCACCACCTCGGGGGTGACTAGGGAGACCCAGTACTTC. Amino acid sequence: CASTTSGVTRETQYF.

The V and J genes are TRBV2 and TRBJ1-5; D is unclear. The germline V and J ends were trimmed by 0 bases and 9 bases, with 9 bases remaining between them. Germline V gives CDR1 SNHLY, CDR2 FYNNEI. The length of the CDR3 is 13 residues. CDR3 coding DNA: TGTGCCAGCAGTGAAGCACCTTCGGTGCCCCAGCATTTT. Protein sequence: CASSEAPSVPQHF.

The rearrangement links TRBV5-6 to TRBJ2-7; no clear D gene. V lost 5 bases and J 1 base, leaving 7 bases between the germline ends. The CDR3 is made up of 12 amino acids. Germline V CDR1 and CDR2: SGHDT, YYEEEE. The CDR3 DNA sequence: TGTGCCAGCAGGCGCGCATCCTACGAGCAGTACTTC. Translating it yields CASRRASYEQYF.

The CDR3 bases are TGCGCCAGCAGCCAAGAATATTTTAACACTGAAGCTTTCTTT. The encoded protein is CASSQEYFNTEAFF. The chain is built from TRBV4-1 and TRBJ1-1; D uncertain. V lost 0 bases and J 2 bases, leaving 7 bases between the germline ends. CDR3 size: 14 residues. CDR1 and CDR2 (germline): MGHRA, YSYEKL.

V usage is TRBV19 and J usage is TRBJ2-4; weak D call: TRBD1 (6 bases). The germline gives CDR1 LNHDA, CDR2 SQIVND (reference sequence). With 5 bases removed from V and 7 bases from J, the gap between germline ends came to 12 bases. CDR3 length: 13 residues. CDR3 amino acids: CASSVSTGNIQYF. The CDR3, as DNA: TGTGCCAGTAGTGTCTCCACAGGGAACATTCAGTACTTC.

The rearrangement uses TRBV6-5 and TRBJ1-2, with 9 bases that match TRBD1. Germline V gene sequence: CDR1 MNHEY, CDR2 SVGAGI. After removal of 4 bases from V and 8 bases from J, the junction contained 8 bases not matched to a gene. The CDR3 has 14 amino acids. In DNA, the CDR3 is TGTGCCAGCAGTTTGATCGGACAGGGGTTCGGCTACACCTTC. Translating gives CASSLIGQGFGYTF.

This chain connects TRBV5-1 to TRBJ1-1; D is ambiguous. Trimming took off 2 bases at V and 1 base at J, with 9 bases between the two ends. The CDR3 contains 14 residues. Germline V CDR1 and CDR2: SGHRS, YFSETQ. The CDR3 sequence is CASSLTRKNTEAFF. The CDR3 nucleotides are TGCGCCAGCAGCTTAACCAGAAAGAACACTGAAGCTTTCTTT.

Only a few counts were recorded for this clone. This sequence joins TRBV18 and TRBJ2-4; 10 bases are shared with TRBD1. The ends lost 3 bases at V and 5 bases at J; junction bases unmatched: 1. This CDR3 region has 14 residues. The germline V gene has CDR1 KGHSH and CDR2 LQKENI. The CDR3: CASSPGTGENIQYF. CDR3 nucleotide sequence: TGTGCCAGCTCACCCGGGACAGGGGAAAACATTCAGTACTTC.

This clone has just one count. The V gene is TRBV4-3, the J gene TRBJ2-2; D uncertain. Germline assignment: CDR1 LGHNA and CDR2 YSLEER. The length of the CDR3 is 14 residues. The V gene lost 0 bases and the J gene lost 6 bases, with 8 bases spanning the gap. The CDR3 region is CASSQDLLSGELFF. In DNA form, the CDR3 reads TGCGCCAGCAGCCAAGATTTACTGTCCGGGGAGCTGTTTTTT.

The table lists this clone with a few counts. The chain has TRBV5-6 and TRBJ2-1; TRBD1 is a possible D gene (6 bases). Germline V CDR1 and CDR2: SGHDT, YYEEEE. The germline V and J ends were trimmed by 5 bases and 7 bases, with 13 bases remaining between them. The CDR3 runs 13 residues. CDR3: CASRRTGFNEQFF. The CDR3 DNA sequence: TGTGCCAGCAGACGAACAGGGTTTAATGAGCAGTTCTTC. Supplemented by reference TRBV5-6 and TRBJ2-1, the full variable domain reads DAGVTQSPTHLIKTRGQQVTLRCSPKSGHDTVSWYQQALGQGPQFIFQYYEEEERQRGNFPDRFSGHQFPNYSSELNVNALLLGDSALYLCASRRTGFNEQFFGPGTRLTVL.

This chain connects TRBV6-6 to TRBJ2-5, with a weak D call TRBD1 (5 bases). From germline, CDR1 is MNHNY and CDR2 SVGAGI (reference sequence). CDR3 size: 16 residues. Trimming left V 0 bases short and J 0 bases short, with 11 bases between. The CDR3 nucleotides read TGTGCCAGCAGTTACTCAGGGGCAGGGTACCAAGAGACCCAGTACTTC. It specifies CASSYSGAGYQETQYF.

V gene TRBV2 combines with J gene TRBJ2-3; 10 bases map to TRBD2. V shed 6 bases, J shed 1 base, and the junction held 10 bases outside the gene matches. The CDR3 contains 17 residues. CDR1 and CDR2 (germline): SNHLY, FYNNEI. The CDR3 DNA sequence: TGTGCCAGCAGGGAGTATACAGGACTAGCGGGCACAGATACGCAGTATTTT. Translation gives CASREYTGLAGTDTQYF.

This chain joins TRBV6-5 and TRBJ2-2; 7 bases are a match to TRBD2. V was pared by 4 bases and J by 1 base, with 6 bases of the junction left unmatched. The germline gives CDR1 MNHEY, CDR2 SVGAGI. CDR3 length: 16 amino acids. CDR3 region: CASSSPAGENTGELFF. DNA of the CDR3: TGTGCCAGCAGTTCCCCGGCGGGGGAGAACACCGGGGAGCTGTTTTTT.

The chain has TRBV18 and TRBJ1-6; tentatively, D is TRBD1 (5 bases). Germline V lookup: CDR1 KGHSH, CDR2 LQKENI. There are 16 residues in the CDR3. V shed 1 base and J shed 0 bases, with 7 bases lying between them. This CDR3 is CASSPQGISYNSPLHF. DNA for the CDR3: TGTGCCAGCTCACCACAGGGGATCTCCTATAATTCACCCCTCCACTTT.

The chain joins TRBV6-5 to TRBJ1-2; tentatively, D is TRBD1 (6 bases). Germline V gives CDR1 MNHEY, CDR2 SVGAGI. The CDR3 runs 15 residues. Trimming removed 0 bases from V and 2 bases from J, with 10 bases in between. CDR3 region: CASSYSGGANYGYTF. In nucleotides, the CDR3 is TGTGCCAGCAGTTACTCAGGGGGGGCAAACTATGGCTACACCTTC.

The chain employs TRBV28 and TRBJ1-2; 10 nucleotides agree with TRBD1. Germline V gene lookup returns CDR1 MDHEN and CDR2 SYDVKM. Trimming removed 2 bases from V and 2 bases from J; junction bases left unmatched: 5. The CDR3 consists of 16 residues. In nucleotides, the CDR3 is TGTGCCAGCAGTTTAAGGACAGGGGGTCTCAACTATGGCTACACCTTC. The encoded protein is CASSLRTGGLNYGYTF.

This clone appeared a few times. The V gene is TRBV6-5, the J gene TRBJ1-4; perhaps TRBD1 as D (5 bases). The CDR3 runs 13 residues. Germline values: CDR1 MNHEY, CDR2 SVGAGI. With 5 bases removed from V and 7 bases from J, the gap between germline ends came to 11 bases. This CDR3 is CASSAGLVEKLFF. CDR3 coding DNA: TGTGCCAGCAGTGCAGGGTTGGTTGAAAAACTGTTTTTT.

The J gene is TRBJ2-5, the V gene TRBV5-1; 13 bases match TRBD2. V lost 3 bases, J lost 5 bases, and 4 bases stayed unmatched. This CDR3 comprises 15 residues. Germline loops: CDR1 SGHRS, CDR2 YFSETQ. As DNA, the CDR3 is TGCGCCAGCAGCTCAGGACTAGCGGGAGTGGAGACCCAGTACTTC. Translation: CASSSGLAGVETQYF.

The CDR3 sequence is CASSQRGGLTEAFF. The CDR3 bases are TGTGCCAGCAGTCAAAGGGGAGGACTCACTGAAGCTTTCTTT. This chain uses TRBV9 with TRBJ1-1, with D perhaps TRBD1 (5 bases). The V end was cut by 5 bases, the J end by 4 bases, with 15 bases between. This CDR3 contains 14 residues. The germline V gene encodes CDR1 SGDLS and CDR2 YYNGEE.

This chain uses TRBV6-1 with TRBJ1-6; D not resolved. Germline V gives CDR1 MNHNS, CDR2 SASEGT. CDR3 size: 17 residues. The ends were cut back, 0 bases at V and 0 bases at J, with 9 bases in the middle. The CDR3 nucleotides are TGTGCCAGCAGTGAAGCGAACCCCGGCTCCTATAATTCACCCCTCCACTTT. Translation gives CASSEANPGSYNSPLHF.

The rearrangement joins TRBV7-9 to TRBJ2-5; D call uncertain. Germline CDR1 SEHNR, CDR2 FQNEAQ (reference sequence). CDR3 length: 12 amino acids. V lost 5 bases and J 5 bases, leaving 9 bases between the germline ends. The CDR3 loop is CASSPAGETQYF. In DNA, the CDR3 is TGTGCCAGCAGCCCAGCCGGGGAGACCCAGTACTTC.